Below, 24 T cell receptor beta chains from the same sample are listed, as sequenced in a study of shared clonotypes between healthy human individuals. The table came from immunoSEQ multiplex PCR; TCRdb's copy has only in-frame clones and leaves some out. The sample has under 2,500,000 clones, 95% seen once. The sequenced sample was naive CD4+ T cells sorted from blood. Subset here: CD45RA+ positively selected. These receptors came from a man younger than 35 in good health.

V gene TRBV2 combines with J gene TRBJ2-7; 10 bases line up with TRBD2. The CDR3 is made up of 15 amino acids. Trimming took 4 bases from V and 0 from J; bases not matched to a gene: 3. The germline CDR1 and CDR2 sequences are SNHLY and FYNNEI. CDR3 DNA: TGTGCCAGCAGTGGTAGCGGGGGGCACTCCTACGAGCAGTACTTC. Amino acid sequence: CASSGSGGHSYEQYF.

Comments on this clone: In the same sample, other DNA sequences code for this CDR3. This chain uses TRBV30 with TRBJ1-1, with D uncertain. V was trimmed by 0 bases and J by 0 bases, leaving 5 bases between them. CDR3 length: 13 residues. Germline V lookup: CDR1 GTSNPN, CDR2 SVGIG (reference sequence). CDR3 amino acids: CAWSVSLNTEAFF. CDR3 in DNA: TGTGCCTGGAGTGTATCCTTGAACACTGAAGCTTTCTTT.

CDR3 sequence: CSVEGVSGRDTGELFF. CDR3 DNA sequence: TGCAGCGTTGAAGGAGTTAGCGGGAGAGACACCGGGGAGCTGTTTTTT. The chain has TRBV29-1 and TRBJ2-2; 9 bases are shared with TRBD2. Germline V gives CDR1 SQVTM, CDR2 ANQGSEA. V shed 1 base, J shed 3 bases, and the junction held 6 bases outside the gene matches. The CDR3 runs to 16 residues.

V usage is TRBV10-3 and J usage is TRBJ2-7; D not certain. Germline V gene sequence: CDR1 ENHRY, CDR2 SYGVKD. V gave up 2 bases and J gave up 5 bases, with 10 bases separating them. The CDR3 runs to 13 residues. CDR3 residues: CAISEGRWHEQYF. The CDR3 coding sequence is TGTGCCATCAGTGAGGGCAGGTGGCACGAGCAGTACTTC.

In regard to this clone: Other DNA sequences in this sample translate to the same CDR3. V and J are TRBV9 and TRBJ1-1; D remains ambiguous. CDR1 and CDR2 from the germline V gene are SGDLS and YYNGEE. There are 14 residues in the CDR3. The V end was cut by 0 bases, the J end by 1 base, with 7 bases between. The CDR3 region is CASSVGTGNTEAFF. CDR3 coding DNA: TGTGCCAGCAGCGTAGGGACGGGGAACACTGAAGCTTTCTTT. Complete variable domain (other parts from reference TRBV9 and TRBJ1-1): DSGVTQTPKHLITATGQRVTLRCSPRSGDLSVYWYQQSLDQGLQFLIQYYNGEERAKGNILERFSAQQFPDLHSELNLSSLELGDSALYFCASSVGTGNTEAFFGQGTRLTVV.

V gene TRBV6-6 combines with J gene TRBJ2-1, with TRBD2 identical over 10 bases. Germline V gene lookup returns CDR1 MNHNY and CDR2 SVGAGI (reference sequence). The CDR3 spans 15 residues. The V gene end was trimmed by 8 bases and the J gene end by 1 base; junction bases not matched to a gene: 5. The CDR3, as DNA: TGTGCCAGCTGCCCTAGCGGGGGTTCCTACAATGAGCAGTTCTTC. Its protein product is CASCPSGGSYNEQFF.

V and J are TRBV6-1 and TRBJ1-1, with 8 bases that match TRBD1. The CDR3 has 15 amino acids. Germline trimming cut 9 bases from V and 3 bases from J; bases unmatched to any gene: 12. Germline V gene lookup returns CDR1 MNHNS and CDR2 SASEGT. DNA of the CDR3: TGTGCCAGTGGCGCAGGGGGCCTGCGGGACACTGAAGCTTTCTTT. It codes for CASGAGGLRDTEAFF.

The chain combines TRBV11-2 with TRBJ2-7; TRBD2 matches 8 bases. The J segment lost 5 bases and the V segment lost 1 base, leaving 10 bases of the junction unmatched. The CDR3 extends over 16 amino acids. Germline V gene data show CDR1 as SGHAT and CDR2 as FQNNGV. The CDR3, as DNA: TGTGCCAGCAGCTTAGGACTAGCGAAGGGGGAGAACGAGCAGTACTTC. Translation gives CASSLGLAKGENEQYF. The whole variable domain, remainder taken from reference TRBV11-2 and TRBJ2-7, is EAGVAQSPRYKIIEKRQSVAFWCNPISGHATLYWYQQILGQGPKLLIQFQNNGVVDDSQLPKDRFSAERLKGVDSTLKIQPAKLEDSAVYLCASSLGLAKGENEQYFGPGTRLTVT.

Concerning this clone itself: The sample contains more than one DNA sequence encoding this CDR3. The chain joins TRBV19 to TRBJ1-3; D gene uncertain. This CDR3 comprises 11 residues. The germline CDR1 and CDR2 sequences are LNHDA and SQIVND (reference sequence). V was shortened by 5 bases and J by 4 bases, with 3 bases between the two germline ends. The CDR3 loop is CASSPGNTIYF. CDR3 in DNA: TGTGCCAGTAGTCCGGGAAACACCATATATTTT.

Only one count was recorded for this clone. The CDR3 DNA is TGTGCCAGCAGCTCCCATCGGGCAAGGCAGGGGGTTAACAATGAGCAGTTCTTC. Protein product: CASSSHRARQGVNNEQFF. The chain joins TRBV7-2 to TRBJ2-1; 7 nucleotides match TRBD1. Germline V gene data show CDR1 as SGHTA and CDR2 as FQGNSA. Germline trimming cut 4 bases from V and 5 bases from J; bases unmatched to any gene: 17. The CDR3 is 18 residues long.

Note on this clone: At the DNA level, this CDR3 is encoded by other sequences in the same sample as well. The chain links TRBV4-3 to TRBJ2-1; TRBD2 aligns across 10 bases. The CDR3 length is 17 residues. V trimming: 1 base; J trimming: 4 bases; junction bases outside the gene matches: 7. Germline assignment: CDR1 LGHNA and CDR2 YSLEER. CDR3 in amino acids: CASSQGAGTSVYNEQFF. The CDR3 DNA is TGCGCCAGCAGCCAAGGCGCCGGGACTAGCGTTTACAATGAGCAGTTCTTC.

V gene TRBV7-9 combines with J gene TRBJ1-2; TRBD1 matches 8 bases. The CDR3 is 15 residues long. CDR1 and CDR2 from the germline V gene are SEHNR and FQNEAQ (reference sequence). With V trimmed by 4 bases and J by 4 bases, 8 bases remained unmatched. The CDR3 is CASSYGQGGAYGYTF. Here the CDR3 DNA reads TGTGCCAGCAGCTACGGACAGGGCGGGGCCTATGGCTACACCTTC.

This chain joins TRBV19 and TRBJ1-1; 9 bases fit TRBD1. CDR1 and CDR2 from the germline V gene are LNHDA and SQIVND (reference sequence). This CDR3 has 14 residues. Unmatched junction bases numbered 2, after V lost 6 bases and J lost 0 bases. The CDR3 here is CASRGTGLNTEAFF. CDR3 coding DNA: TGTGCCAGTAGGGGGACAGGGTTGAACACTGAAGCTTTCTTT.

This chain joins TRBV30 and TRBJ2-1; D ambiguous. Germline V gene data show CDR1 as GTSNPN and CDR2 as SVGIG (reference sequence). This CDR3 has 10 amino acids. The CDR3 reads CATRLNEQFF. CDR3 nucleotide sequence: TGTGCTACGAGGCTTAATGAGCAGTTCTTC. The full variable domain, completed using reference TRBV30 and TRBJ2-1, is SQTIHQWPATLVQPVGSPLSLECTVEGTSNPNLYWYRQAAGRGLQLLFYSVGIGQISSEVPQNLSASRPQDRQFILSSKKLLLSDSGFYLCATRLNEQFFGPGTRLTVL.

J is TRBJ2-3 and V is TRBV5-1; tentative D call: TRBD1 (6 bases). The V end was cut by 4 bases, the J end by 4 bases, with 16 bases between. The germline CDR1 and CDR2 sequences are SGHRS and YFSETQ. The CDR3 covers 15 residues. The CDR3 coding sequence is TGCGCCAGCAGCCGGGACATTTCGACCCCAGATACGCAGTATTTT. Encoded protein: CASSRDISTPDTQYF.

The CDR3 is CASTPMGSGNYGYTF. For the CDR3, the DNA is TGTGCCAGCACCCCAATGGGGTCGGGCAACTATGGCTACACCTTC. The chain employs TRBV7-9 and TRBJ1-2; D gene uncertain. The CDR3 sequence is 15 residues long. CDR1 and CDR2 from the germline V gene are SEHNR and FQNEAQ (reference sequence). V was trimmed by 7 bases and J by 2 bases, leaving 17 bases between them.

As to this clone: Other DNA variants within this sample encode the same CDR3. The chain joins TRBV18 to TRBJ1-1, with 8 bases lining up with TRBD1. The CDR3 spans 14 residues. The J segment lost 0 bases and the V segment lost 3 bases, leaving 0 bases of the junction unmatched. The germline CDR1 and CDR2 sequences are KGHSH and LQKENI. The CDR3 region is CASSPDRVNTEAFF. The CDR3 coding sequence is TGTGCCAGCTCACCGGACAGGGTGAACACTGAAGCTTTCTTT.

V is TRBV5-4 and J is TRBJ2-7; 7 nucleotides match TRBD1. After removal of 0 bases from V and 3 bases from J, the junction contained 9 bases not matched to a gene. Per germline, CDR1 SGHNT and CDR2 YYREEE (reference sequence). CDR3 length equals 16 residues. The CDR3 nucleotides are TGTGCCAGCAGCTTGGCCCCGACAGGGTCCTACTACGAGCAGTACTTC. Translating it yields CASSLAPTGSYYEQYF.

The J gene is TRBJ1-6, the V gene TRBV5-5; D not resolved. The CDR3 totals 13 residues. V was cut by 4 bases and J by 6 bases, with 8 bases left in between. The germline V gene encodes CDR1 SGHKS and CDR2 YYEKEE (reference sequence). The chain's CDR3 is CASSIDGNSPLHF. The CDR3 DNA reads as TGTGCCAGCAGCATTGACGGTAATTCACCCCTCCACTTT.

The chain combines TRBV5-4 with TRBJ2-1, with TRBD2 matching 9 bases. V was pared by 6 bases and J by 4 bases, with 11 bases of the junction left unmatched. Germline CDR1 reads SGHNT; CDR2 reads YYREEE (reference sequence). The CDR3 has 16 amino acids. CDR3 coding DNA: TGTGCCAGCACCGCCTTGAGCGGGGGGAGGTACAATGAGCAGTTCTTC. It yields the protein CASTALSGGRYNEQFF.

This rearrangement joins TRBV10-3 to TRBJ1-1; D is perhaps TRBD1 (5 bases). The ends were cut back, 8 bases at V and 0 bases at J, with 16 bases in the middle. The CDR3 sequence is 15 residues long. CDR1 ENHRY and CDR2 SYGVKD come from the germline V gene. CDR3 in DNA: TGTGCCATCCGTTTAGGTTGGGGCATGAACACTGAAGCTTTCTTT. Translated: CAIRLGWGMNTEAFF.

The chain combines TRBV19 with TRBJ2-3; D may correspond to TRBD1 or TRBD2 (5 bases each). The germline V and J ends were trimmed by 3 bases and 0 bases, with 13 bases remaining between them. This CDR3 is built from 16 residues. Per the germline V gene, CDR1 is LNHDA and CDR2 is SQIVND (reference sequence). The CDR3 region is CASSIGTWQSTDTQYF. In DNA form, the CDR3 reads TGTGCCAGTAGTATCGGGACCTGGCAGAGCACAGATACGCAGTATTTT.

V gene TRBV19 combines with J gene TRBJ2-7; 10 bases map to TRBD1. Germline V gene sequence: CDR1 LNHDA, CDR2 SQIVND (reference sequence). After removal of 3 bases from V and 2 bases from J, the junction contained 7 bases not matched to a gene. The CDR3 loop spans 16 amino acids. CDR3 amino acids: CASSITSGTGAYEQYF. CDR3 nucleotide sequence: TGTGCCAGTAGTATTACCTCCGGGACAGGGGCCTACGAGCAGTACTTC.

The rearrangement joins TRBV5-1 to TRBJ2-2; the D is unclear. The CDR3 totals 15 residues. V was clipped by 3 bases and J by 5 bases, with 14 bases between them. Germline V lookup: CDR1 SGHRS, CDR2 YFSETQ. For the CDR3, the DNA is TGCGCCAGCAGCTCCCAGCCCGGTGAGACCGGGGAGCTGTTTTTT. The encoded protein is CASSSQPGETGELFF.